This paragraph covers one T cell receptor (beta chain) sequence. The V and J ends lost 1 base and 0 bases, in that order; junction bases with no gene match: 8. Germline lookup yields CDR1 SGHDT and CDR2 YYEEEE. The CDR3 runs to 17 residues. These data are taken from a study of blood T cell repertoires in COVID-19. Study context: Sites in the United States, Italy and Spain provided acute and convalescent COVID-19 samples.

Original handling: Reference gene primers were amplified, and this amplification served to estimate nucleated cell counts. TCRdb's copy holds only in-frame clones and misses some; the assay was immunoSEQ multiplex PCR. V and J calls and clone size are copied from that table; D and trimming were computed from the DNA. The repertoire holds 180,000 or so clones, with approximately 85% as singletons. V and J are TRBV5-6 and TRBJ2-7, with 9 bases aligning to TRBD2. What was sequenced was peripheral blood. This sequence was found in a man in his 60s with acute or convalescent COVID-19. CDR3 region: CASSLLGSGSPSYEQYF. CDR3 in DNA: TGTGCCAGCAGCTTGTTAGGTAGCGGGAGCCCCTCCTACGAGCAGTACTTC.